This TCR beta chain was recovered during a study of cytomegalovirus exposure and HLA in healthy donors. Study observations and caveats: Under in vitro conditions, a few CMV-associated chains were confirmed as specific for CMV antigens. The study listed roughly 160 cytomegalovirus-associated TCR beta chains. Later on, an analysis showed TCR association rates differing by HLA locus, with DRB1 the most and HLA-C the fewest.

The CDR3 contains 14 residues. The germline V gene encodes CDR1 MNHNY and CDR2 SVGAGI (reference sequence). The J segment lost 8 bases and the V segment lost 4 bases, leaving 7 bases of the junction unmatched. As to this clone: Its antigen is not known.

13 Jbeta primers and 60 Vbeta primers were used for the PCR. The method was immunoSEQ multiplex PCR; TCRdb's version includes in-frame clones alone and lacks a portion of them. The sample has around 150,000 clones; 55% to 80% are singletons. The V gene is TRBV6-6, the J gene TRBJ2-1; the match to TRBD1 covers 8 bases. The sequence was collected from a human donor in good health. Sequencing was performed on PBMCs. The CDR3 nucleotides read TGTGCCAGCAGTTCACGACCAGGGGGCCATGAGCAGTTCTTC. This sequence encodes CASSSRPGGHEQFF.